This T cell receptor beta chain was retrieved from a study of T cell responses to AZD1222 COVID-19 vaccine. General study points: Seropositive status at baseline applied to only 6 or 7 AZD1222 recipients. Nearly half of spike-specific TCRs reportedly go after variant regions that carry no mutations. Repertoire sampling occurred only after the peak T cell response.

Looked up from germline, CDR1 is SGHVS and CDR2 is FNYEAQ. Trimming pared 5 bases from V and 1 base from J, leaving 16 bases between. This CDR3 region has 16 residues. Sequenced by immunoSEQ multiplex PCR; TCRdb stores in-frame clones only, minus some. This table has fewer than 120,000 clones, more than 90% appearing once. Concerning this clone itself: What it binds is not known.

The receptor was derived from an adult who received the AZD1222 COVID-19 vaccine. The rearrangement joins TRBV7-6 to TRBJ2-3; D is unclear. The sequencing used peripheral blood, collected 28 days after the second AZD1222 dose. The CDR3 DNA reads as TGTGCCAGCAGCCCCCAGGCCCAAGCCGGCACAGATACGCAGTATTTT. Residues: CASSPQAQAGTDTQYF.